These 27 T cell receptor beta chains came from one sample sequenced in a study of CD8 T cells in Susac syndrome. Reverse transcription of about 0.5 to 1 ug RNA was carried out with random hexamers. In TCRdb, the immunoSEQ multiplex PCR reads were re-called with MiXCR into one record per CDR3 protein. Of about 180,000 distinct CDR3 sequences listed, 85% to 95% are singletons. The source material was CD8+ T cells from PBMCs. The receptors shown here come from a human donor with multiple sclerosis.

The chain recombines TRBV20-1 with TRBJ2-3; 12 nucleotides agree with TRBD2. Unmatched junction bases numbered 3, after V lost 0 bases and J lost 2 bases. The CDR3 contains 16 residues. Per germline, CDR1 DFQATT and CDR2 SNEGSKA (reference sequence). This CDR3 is CSARDWTSGVTDTQYF. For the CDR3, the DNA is TGCAGTGCTAGAGATTGGACTAGCGGGGTCACAGATACGCAGTATTTT.

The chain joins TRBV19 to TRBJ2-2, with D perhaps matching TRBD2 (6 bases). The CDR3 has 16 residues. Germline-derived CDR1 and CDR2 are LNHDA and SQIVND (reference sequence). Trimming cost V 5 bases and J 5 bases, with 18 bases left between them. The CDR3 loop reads CASSPPWGEATGELFF. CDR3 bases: TGTGCCAGTAGTCCCCCATGGGGGGAAGCGACCGGGGAGCTGTTTTTT.

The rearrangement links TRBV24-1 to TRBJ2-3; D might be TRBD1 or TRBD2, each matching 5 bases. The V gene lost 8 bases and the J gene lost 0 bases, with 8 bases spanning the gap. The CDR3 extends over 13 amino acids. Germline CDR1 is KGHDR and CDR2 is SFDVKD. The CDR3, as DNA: TGTGCCACCAAACGGGACAGCACAGATACGCAGTATTTT. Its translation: CATKRDSTDTQYF.

In DNA form, the CDR3 reads TGTGCCAGCTCACCGTGGGGGGACGGCGCCAACGTCCTGACTTTC. Translation: CASSPWGDGANVLTF. The chain employs TRBV18 and TRBJ2-6; D is perhaps TRBD2 (6 bases). The CDR3 consists of 15 residues. Germline CDR1 and CDR2: KGHSH and LQKENI. The germline V and J ends were trimmed by 3 bases and 7 bases, with 13 bases remaining between them.

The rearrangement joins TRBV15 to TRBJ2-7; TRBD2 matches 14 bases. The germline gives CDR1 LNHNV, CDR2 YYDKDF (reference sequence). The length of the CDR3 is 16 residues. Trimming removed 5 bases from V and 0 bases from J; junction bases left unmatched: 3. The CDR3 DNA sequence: TGTGCCACCAGCGAAGGGACTAGCGGGGGCTCCTACGAGCAGTACTTC. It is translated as CATSEGTSGGSYEQYF.

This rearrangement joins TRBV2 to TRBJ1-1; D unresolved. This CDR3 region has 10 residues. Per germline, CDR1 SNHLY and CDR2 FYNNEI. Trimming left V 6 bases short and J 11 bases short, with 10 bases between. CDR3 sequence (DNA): TGTGCCAGCAGCGGAGACTCGGCTTTCTTT. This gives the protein CASSGDSAFF.

CDR3 nucleotides: TGTTGCGGAGAGAGCTCCTACAATGAGCAGTTCTTC. It encodes CCGESSYNEQFF. This rearrangement joins TRBV2 to TRBJ2-1; D not certain. The germline V gene has CDR1 SNHLY and CDR2 FYNNEI. The CDR3 sequence is 12 residues long.

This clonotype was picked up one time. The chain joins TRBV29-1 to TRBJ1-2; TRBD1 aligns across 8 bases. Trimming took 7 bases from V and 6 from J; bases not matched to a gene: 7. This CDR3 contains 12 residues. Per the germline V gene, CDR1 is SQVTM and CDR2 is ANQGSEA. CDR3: CSATQGADGYTF. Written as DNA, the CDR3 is TGCAGCGCCACCCAGGGGGCTGATGGCTACACCTTC. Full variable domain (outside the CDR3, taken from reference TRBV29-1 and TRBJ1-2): SAVISQKPSRDICQRGTSLTIQCQVDSQVTMMFWYRQQPGQSLTLIATANQGSEATYESGFVIDKFPISRPNLTFSTLTVSNMSPEDSSIYLCSATQGADGYTFGSGTRLTVV.

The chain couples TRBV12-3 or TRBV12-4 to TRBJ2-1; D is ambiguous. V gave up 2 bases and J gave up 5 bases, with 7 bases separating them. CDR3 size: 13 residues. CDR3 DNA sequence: TGTGCCAGCAGTTTATACGTAGACAATGAGCAGTTCTTC. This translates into CASSLYVDNEQFF.

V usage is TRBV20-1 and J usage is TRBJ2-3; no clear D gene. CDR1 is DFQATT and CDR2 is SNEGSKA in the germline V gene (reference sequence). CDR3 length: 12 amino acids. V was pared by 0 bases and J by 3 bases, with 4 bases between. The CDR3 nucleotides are TGCAGTGCTAGAGATTGGACAGATACGCAGTATTTT. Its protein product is CSARDWTDTQYF.

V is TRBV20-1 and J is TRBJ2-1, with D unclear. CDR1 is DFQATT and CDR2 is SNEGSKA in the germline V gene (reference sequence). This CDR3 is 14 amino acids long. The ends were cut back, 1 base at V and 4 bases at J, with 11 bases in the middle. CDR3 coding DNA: TGCAGTGCTAGAGGAGAGTCCGTTTACAATGAGCAGTTCTTC. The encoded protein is CSARGESVYNEQFF.

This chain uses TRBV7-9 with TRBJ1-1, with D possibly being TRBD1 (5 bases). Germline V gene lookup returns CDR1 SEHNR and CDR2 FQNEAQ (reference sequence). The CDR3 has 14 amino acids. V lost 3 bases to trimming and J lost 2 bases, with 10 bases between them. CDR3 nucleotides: TGTGCCAGCAGCTTCGGACAAACCAACACTGAAGCTTTCTTT. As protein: CASSFGQTNTEAFF.

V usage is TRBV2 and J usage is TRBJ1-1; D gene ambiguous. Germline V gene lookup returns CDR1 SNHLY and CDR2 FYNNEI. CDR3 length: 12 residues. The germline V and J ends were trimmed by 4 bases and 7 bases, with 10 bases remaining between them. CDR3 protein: CASSGIANEAFF. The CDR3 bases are TGTGCCAGCAGTGGGATCGCTAATGAAGCTTTCTTT.

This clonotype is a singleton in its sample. CDR3 amino acids: CASSLVGQGATYEQYF. The CDR3 nucleotides are TGTGCCAGCAGCTTAGTCGGACAGGGGGCGACCTACGAGCAGTACTTC. J is TRBJ2-7 and V is TRBV11-2; 11 bases align to TRBD1. Per germline, CDR1 SGHAT and CDR2 FQNNGV. Trimming removed 1 base from V and 2 bases from J; junction bases left unmatched: 4. This CDR3 has 16 amino acids. Full variable domain (rest looked up from reference TRBV11-2 and TRBJ2-7): EAGVAQSPRYKIIEKRQSVAFWCNPISGHATLYWYQQILGQGPKLLIQFQNNGVVDDSQLPKDRFSAERLKGVDSTLKIQPAKLEDSAVYLCASSLVGQGATYEQYFGPGTRLTVT.

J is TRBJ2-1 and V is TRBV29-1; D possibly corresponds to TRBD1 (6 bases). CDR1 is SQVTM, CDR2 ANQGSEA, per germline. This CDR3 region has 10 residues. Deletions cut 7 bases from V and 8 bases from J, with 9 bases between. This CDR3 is CSARGDEQFF. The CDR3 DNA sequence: TGCAGCGCCAGGGGTGATGAGCAGTTCTTC.

The CDR3 loop reads CASSHDLFSVVAGGIQETQYF. The CDR3 DNA sequence: TGTGCCAGCAGCCACGACCTATTTTCAGTCGTAGCGGGGGGAATCCAAGAGACCCAGTACTTC. The J gene is TRBJ2-5, the V gene TRBV3-1; the match to TRBD2 covers 10 bases. In germline, CDR1 is LGHDT, CDR2 YNNKEL (reference sequence). This CDR3 spans 21 amino acids. J lost 1 base, V lost 3 bases, and 20 bases had no gene match.

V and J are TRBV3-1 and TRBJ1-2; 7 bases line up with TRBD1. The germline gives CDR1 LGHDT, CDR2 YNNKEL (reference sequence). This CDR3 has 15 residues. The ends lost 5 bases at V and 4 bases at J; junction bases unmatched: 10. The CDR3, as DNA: TGTGCCAGCAGCGACGGACAGGTATGGTCCTATGGCTACACCTTC. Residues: CASSDGQVWSYGYTF.

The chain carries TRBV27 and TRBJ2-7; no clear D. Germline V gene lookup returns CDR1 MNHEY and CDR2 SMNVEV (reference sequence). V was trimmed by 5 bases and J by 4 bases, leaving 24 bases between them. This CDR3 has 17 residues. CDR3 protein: CASSPPGGKMIGYEQYF. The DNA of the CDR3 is TGTGCCAGCAGTCCGCCCGGCGGAAAAATGATCGGGTACGAGCAGTACTTC.

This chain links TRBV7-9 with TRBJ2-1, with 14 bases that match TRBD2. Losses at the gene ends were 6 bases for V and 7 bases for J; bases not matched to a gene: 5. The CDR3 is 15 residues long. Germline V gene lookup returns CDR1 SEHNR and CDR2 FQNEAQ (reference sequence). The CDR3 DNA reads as TGTGCCAGCAGATGGACTAGCGGGAGGAGGAATGAGCAGTTCTTC. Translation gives CASRWTSGRRNEQFF. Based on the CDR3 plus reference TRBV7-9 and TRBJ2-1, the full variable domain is DTGVSQNPRHKITKRGQNVTFRCDPISEHNRLYWYRQTLGQGPEFLTYFQNEAQLEKSRLLSDRFSAERPKGSFSTLEIQRTEQGDSAMYLCASRWTSGRRNEQFFGPGTRLTVL.

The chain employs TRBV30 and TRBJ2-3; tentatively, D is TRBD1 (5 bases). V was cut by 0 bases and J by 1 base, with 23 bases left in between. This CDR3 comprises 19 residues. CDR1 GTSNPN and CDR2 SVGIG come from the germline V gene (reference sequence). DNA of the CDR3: TGTGCCTGGAGTGTACGTTTCGCGAAAGGGGCCCTACGCACAGATACGCAGTATTTT. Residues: CAWSVRFAKGALRTDTQYF.

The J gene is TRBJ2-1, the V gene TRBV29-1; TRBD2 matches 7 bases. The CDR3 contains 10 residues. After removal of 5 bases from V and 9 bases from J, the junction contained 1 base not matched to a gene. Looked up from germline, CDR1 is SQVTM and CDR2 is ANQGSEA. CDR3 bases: TGCAGCGTTTCTAGCGGTGAGCAGTTCTTC. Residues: CSVSSGEQFF.

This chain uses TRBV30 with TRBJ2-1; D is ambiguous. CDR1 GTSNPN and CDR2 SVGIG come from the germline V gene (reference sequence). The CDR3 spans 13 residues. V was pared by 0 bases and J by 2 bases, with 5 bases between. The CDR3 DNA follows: TGTGCCTGGAGTGTTTCGGCCTACAATGAGCAGTTCTTC. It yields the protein CAWSVSAYNEQFF.

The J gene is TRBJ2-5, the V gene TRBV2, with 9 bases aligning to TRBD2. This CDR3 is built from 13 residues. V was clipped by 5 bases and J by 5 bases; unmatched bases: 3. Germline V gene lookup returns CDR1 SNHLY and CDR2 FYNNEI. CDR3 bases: TGTGCCAGCAGTAAACTAGCGGGTGAGACCCAGTACTTC. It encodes CASSKLAGETQYF.

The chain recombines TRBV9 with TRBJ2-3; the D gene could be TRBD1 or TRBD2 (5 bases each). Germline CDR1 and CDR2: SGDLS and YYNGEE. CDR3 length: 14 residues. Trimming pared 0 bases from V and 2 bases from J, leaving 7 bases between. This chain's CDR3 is CASSVGGFTDTQYF. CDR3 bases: TGTGCCAGCAGCGTAGGGGGGTTCACAGATACGCAGTATTTT.

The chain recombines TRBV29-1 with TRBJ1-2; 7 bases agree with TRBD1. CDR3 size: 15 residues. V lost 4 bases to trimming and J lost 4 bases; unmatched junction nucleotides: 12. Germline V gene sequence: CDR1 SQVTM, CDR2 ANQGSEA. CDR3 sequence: CSVVYQDRFLYGYTF. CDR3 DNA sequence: TGCAGCGTTGTATATCAGGACAGGTTTCTCTATGGCTACACCTTC.

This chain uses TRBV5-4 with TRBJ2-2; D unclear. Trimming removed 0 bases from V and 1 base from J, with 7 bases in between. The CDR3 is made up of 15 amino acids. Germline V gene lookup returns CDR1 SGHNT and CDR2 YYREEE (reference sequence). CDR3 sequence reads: CASSLERMNTGELFF. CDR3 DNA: TGTGCCAGCAGCTTGGAACGGATGAACACCGGGGAGCTGTTTTTT. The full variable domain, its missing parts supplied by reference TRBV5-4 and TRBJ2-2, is ETGVTQSPTHLIKTRGQQVTLRCSSQSGHNTVSWYQQALGQGPQFIFQYYREEENGRGNFPPRFSGLQFPNYSSELNVNALELDDSALYLCASSLERMNTGELFFGEGSRLTVL.

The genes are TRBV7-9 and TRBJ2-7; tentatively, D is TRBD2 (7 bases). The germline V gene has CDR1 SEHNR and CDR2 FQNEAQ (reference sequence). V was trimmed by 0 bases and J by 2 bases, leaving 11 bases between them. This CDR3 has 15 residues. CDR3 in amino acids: CASSLAAGATYEQYF. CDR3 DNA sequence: TGTGCCAGCAGCTTAGCGGCGGGGGCAACCTACGAGCAGTACTTC. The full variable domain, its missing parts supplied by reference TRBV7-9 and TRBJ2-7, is DTGVSQNPRHKITKRGQNVTFRCDPISEHNRLYWYRQTLGQGPEFLTYFQNEAQLEKSRLLSDRFSAERPKGSFSTLEIQRTEQGDSAMYLCASSLAAGATYEQYFGPGTRLTVT.